This TCR beta chain comes out of a study of low-dose radiotherapy and immunotherapy resistance in tumors. At the level of the study: A total of 6.5 Gy was given to Cohort 1 as 0.5 Gy per fraction every 2 weeks. Every two weeks, the protocol called for intravenous cyclophosphamide at 200 mg/m2. It was given one day before each radiation and immunotherapy administration.

Time point denoted: after trial treatment. Treatment given: LDRT plus nivolumab, ipilimumab, low-dose cyclophosphamide and aspirin (RACIN trial). Alpha- and beta-chain coverage of first-strand cDNA came from TRAV- and TRBV-specific primers. TCRs underwent 20 PCR cycles of amplification with a constant-region primer and V-primer adapter. TCRdb recomputed calls from the reads with MiXCR, one row per CDR3 protein. The sample holds nearly 60,000 distinct CDR3 sequences, 23% seen once. From germline, CDR1 is DFQATT and CDR2 SNEGSKA (reference sequence). This CDR3 spans 12 amino acids. This clonotype was observed many times.

The sample in question was PBMCs, obtained after low-dose radiotherapy plus immunotherapy. The V call is TRBV20-1, the J call TRBJ1-3; no clear D gene. The receptor comes from a male donor with prostate cancer. The CDR3 DNA sequence: TGCAGGGCCGACTACTCTGGAAACACCATATATTTT. It translates to CRADYSGNTIYF.